These T cell receptor beta chains were read from a single sample in a study of long-term antiretroviral therapy in people with HIV. Sequenced by immunoSEQ multiplex PCR; TCRdb stores in-frame clones only, minus some. The profile shows around 20,000 clones, just over 75% of them singletons. This specimen consisted of unsorted PBMCs, obtained 2.2 years after starting antiretroviral therapy. These receptors all come from a man over 45 with HIV. Both conserved end residues are part of each CDR3.

TRBV5-4	TRBJ2-5	CASSLQGQETQYF
TRBV6-5	TRBJ1-5	CASSGARFNQPQHF
TRBV14	TRBJ1-1	CASSLFGTVTEAFF
TRBV4-3	TRBJ2-1	CASSPLKGGTSGYNEQFF
TRBV6-6	TRBJ1-5	CASSPQGNQPQHF
TRBV7-2	TRBJ2-7	CASSLGGGAYEQYF
TRBV7-8	TRBJ2-7	CASSPRTSGSYEQYF
TRBV7-9	TRBJ2-7	CASSPGGNEQYF
TRBV18	TRBJ1-2	CASSPPAAPNYGYTF
TRBV5-4	TRBJ2-1	CASSLALAGAGNEQFF
TRBV19	TRBJ2-5	CASRFGGAGETQYF
TRBV6-4	TRBJ2-1	CASSDSRGGYNEQFF
TRBV6-5	TRBJ2-7	CASSYSLTGPYEQYF
TRBV7-2	TRBJ2-1	CASSRSTYNEQFF
TRBV27	TRBJ2-3	CASGGGGLASTDTQYF
TRBV5-6	TRBJ1-2	CASNGWGQGDGYTF
TRBV7-6	TRBJ2-5	CASNLAGLPQETQYF
TRBV27	TRBJ1-6	CASSLQRDSHREPLHF
TRBV19	TRBJ2-3	CASSVSGSADTQYF
TRBV30	TRBJ2-1	CAWSHLAGEDEQFF
TRBV4-1	TRBJ1-6	CASSQWKGLRVNSPLHF
TRBV6-6	TRBJ2-7	CASSPRLAGTYEQYF
TRBV6-6	TRBJ2-1	CASSYSGGVYNEQFF
TRBV5-1	TRBJ2-5	CASSQSQETQYF
TRBV28	TRBJ2-3	CASSLDLGTDTQYF
TRBV6-5	TRBJ1-2	CASSLGRSERYTF
TRBV19	TRBJ2-1	CASSIGRQLSSYNEQFF
TRBV18	TRBJ2-7	CASSGLAGGVRQYF
TRBV27	TRBJ2-1	CASSFYTGEGEQFF
TRBV4-3	TRBJ2-1	CASSQDDSSYNEQFF
TRBV11-2	TRBJ2-1	CASSFRDREFNEQFF
TRBV2	TRBJ1-2	CASTFDRGYNYGYTF
TRBV6-1	TRBJ2-2	CASVRQGDTGELFF
TRBV28	TRBJ2-5	CASSLQGPLETQYF
TRBV12-2	TRBJ2-7	CASRPSGRVHEQYF
TRBV5-6	TRBJ1-1	CASSPSPGNTEAFF
TRBV20-1	TRBJ2-7	CSATESYEQYF
TRBV7-9	TRBJ1-4	CASSLGQGRAANEKLFF
TRBV7-2	TRBJ2-1	CASSLERASGRGRFF
TRBV18	TRBJ2-3	CASSRSGRAQDTQYF
TRBV14	TRBJ2-4	CASSLRDIREGLAKNIQYF
TRBV5-4	TRBJ1-4	CASSPAPGASNEKLFF
TRBV2	TRBJ2-7	CASNGKGFDYEQYF
TRBV7-8	TRBJ2-5	CASSTHRDRLGKTQYF
TRBV4-3	TRBJ2-3	CASSQGGTSTDTQYF
TRBV9	TRBJ1-1	CASSVVPGGGRGTEAFF
TRBV19	TRBJ2-3	CASSYNTDTQYF
TRBV7-8	TRBJ1-4	CASSLGRQGAYEKLFF
TRBV18	TRBJ2-3	CASSAGASGGQDTQYF
TRBV5-1	TRBJ1-6	CASKEGSSYNSPLHF
TRBV4-1	TRBJ2-5	CASKPAGGPRETQYF
TRBV28	TRBJ2-4	CASSRTATWDIQYF
TRBV27	TRBJ2-7	CASSPWDRESIAYEQYF
TRBV18	TRBJ1-2	CASSPTSNLYGYTF
TRBV27	TRBJ1-5	CASSMDHSNQPQHF
TRBV5-6	TRBJ2-2	CASSIESRPNTGELFF
TRBV10-2	TRBJ2-2	CASSERPGLFTGELFF
TRBV27	TRBJ2-7	CASSWLAGGYEQYF
TRBV6-5	TRBJ2-1	CASSYSGRGGDNEQFF
TRBV15	TRBJ1-1	CATSIRTGGTEAFF